The clone carrying this T cell receptor beta chain was detected ten times or more. The germline gives CDR1 SGDLS, CDR2 YYNGEE. The germline V and J ends were trimmed by 3 bases and 3 bases, with 13 bases remaining between them. The CDR3 runs to 15 residues. Production of TCR cDNA was by 5'RACE template switching, which also added a universal primer site and UMIs. One entry per CDR3 protein results from TCRdb running MiXCR on the 5' RACE reads. The sample contains some 250,000 distinct CDR3 sequences, about 3.7% of which appear only once. This sample is part of a study of T cells after yellow fever vaccination.

The source was PBMCs, collected 15 days after the yellow fever booster vaccination. The sequence came from a man aged 18 to 35 who received the YFV17D yellow fever vaccine. V gene TRBV9 combines with J gene TRBJ2-1, with D maybe TRBD2 (7 bases). CDR3 region: CASSAKGGYYNEQFF. CDR3 bases: TGTGCCAGCAGCGCTAAGGGGGGGTACTACAATGAGCAGTTCTTC. Together with reference TRBV9 and TRBJ2-1, the CDR3 gives the full variable domain: DSGVTQTPKHLITATGQRVTLRCSPRSGDLSVYWYQQSLDQGLQFLIQYYNGEERAKGNILERFSAQQFPDLHSELNLSSLELGDSALYFCASSAKGGYYNEQFFGPGTRLTVL.